This TCR beta chain stems from a study of T cell responses to AZD1222 COVID-19 vaccine. TCRdb's table, derived via immunoSEQ multiplex PCR, lists solely in-frame clones and lacks some. Among around 140,000 clones listed, roughly 92% were seen once. The CDR3 is 12 amino acids. Trimming pared 4 bases from V and 7 bases from J, leaving 8 bases between. Germline lookup yields CDR1 SGHKS and CDR2 YYEKEE (reference sequence). The chain joins TRBV5-5 to TRBJ1-4; unclear D gene. The sample consisted of peripheral blood, taken on day 0 of AZD1222 vaccination. The origin of this receptor is an adult in good health. The CDR3, as DNA: TGTGCCAGCAGCCCTAACACTGAAAAACTGTTTTTT. Amino acids: CASSPNTEKLFF.